The subject of this entry is one T cell receptor beta chain. What this receptor recognizes is not known. Base quality data are lacking; no much larger clone is found one base away. TCRbeta CDR3 regions were sequenced with the immunoSEQ Assay. After extraction, genomic DNA underwent amplification by bias-controlled multiplex PCR, followed by high-throughput sequencing. Per the authors' processing: To quantify the absolute abundance of every unique TCRbeta CDR3 region, sequences were collapsed and filtered. T cell fraction was estimated by normalizing TCRbeta template counts to usable DNA, which was measured by amplifying reference genes present in all nucleated cells. Repertoire TCRs were annotated as SARS-CoV-2-specific when V gene, CDR3 amino acid sequence and J gene were exactly matched to a known reactive TCR set. The reference SARS-CoV-2 TCR set was obtained from MIRA and was filtered for enrichment in COVID-19-positive ImmuneCODE repertoires, whereby public or cross-reactive TCRs were removed. Using the MIRA antigens, annotated TCRs were further analysed by specific ORF or by position within an ORF. Breadth was defined as annotated unique rearrangements over total unique productive rearrangements; depth was the summed frequency of those rearrangements. Two-sided Wilcoxon rank-sum tests were used to compare TCR breadth between groups. In its TCRdb copy, this immuneACCESS table keeps in-frame sequences only and misses some clones. Where compared with another copy, unresolved V genes explain less than half of these, and the others have no known cause. For V, J and clone size, that table is used; D and trimming come from the DNA. A total of hundreds of thousands of clones appear in this sample, about nine tenths of them only once. The leading ten clones occupy 3.4% of the sample.

The sample originates from a study of Ad26.COV2.S vaccination and SARS-CoV-2 variants (dated by TCRdb to the early 2020s). Broadly, across the study: Donors in the vaccine arm were drawn from COV1001, a multicentre, randomized, double-blind, placebo-controlled phase I-IIa trial testing Ad26.COV2.S in healthy adults. A total of approximately 30 samples were included in the TCR-sequenced set, comprising about 20 Ad26.COV2.S vaccine recipients, 5 placebo recipients and 8 SARS-CoV-2 convalescent individuals. Dosing of Ad26.COV2.S was intramuscular, at either 5x10^10 or 1x10^11 viral particles, delivered as one shot or as two shots spaced 56 days apart. TCRbeta repertoire sequencing served as the tool for gauging how specific and how broad the SARS-CoV-2-reactive T cell receptors were following Ad26.COV2.S vaccination. Blinding of investigators to trial group allocation was maintained during experiments and outcome assessment. Participants in the trial were split at random into five groups of five each, receiving low-dose or high-dose Ad26.COV2.S once or twice, or else placebo on both occasions.

The CDR3 runs 15 amino acids, cysteine and phenylalanine included. The CDR3 DNA has 45 bases and is translated from base 1. From the germline V gene, CDR1 is SGDLS and CDR2 is YYNGEE. Between the V and J ends, shortened by 0 bases and 5 bases respectively, the junction contains 14 bases. What this sample's treatment or condition label stands for: around 19 received Ad26.COV2.S at low or high dose, single or two shots; 5 received placebo; per-sample allocation not given. For vaccine and placebo recipients, the sequenced repertoires came from samples collected on day 63 after the first injection. Cohort 1b enrolled about 25 adults aged 18-55 years at a single site in Boston, USA, between 29 July and 7 August 2020. As a vaccine, Ad26.COV2.S was a replication-incompetent adenovirus type 26 vector that expressed a prefusion-stabilized SARS-CoV-2 spike protein derived from the original Wuhan strain. Overall study results and their limits: It was noted by the authors that total T cell responses may have been underestimated by the TCR breadth and depth analyses. Compared with placebo recipients, Ad26.COV2.S recipients showed higher spike-specific TCR breadth (P = 0.0014). The study lacked the statistical power to compare responses across vaccine doses or regimens. Vaccine and placebo recipients had similar non-spike TCR breadth, a finding consistent with the vaccine containing only spike. Substantial breadth of spike-specific CD8+ and CD4+ T cell responses was reported after vaccination.

The rearranged chain carries TRBV9 and TRBJ1-2, and possibly TRBD1, on 5 matching bases. The receptor comes from a person between 18 and 65 years old who received the Ad26.COV2.S COVID-19 vaccine or a placebo. The starting material was peripheral blood, obtained in a trial of Ad26.COV2.S vaccine versus placebo. The nucleotides read TGTGCCAGCAGCGTAGCGGGGTGGGACGAGTATGGCTACACCTTC. This gives the protein CASSVAGWDEYGYTF.